This TCR beta chain comes out of a study of human T cells and chemical hapten exposure. The overall study: The study traced per-sample TCR yield variation mainly to small differences in pooled library volumes.

TCRdb passed the RACE reads through MiXCR, listing each CDR3 protein once. The profile covers some 350,000 distinct CDR3 sequences, with around 6% appearing a single time and about 6% taken by the ten largest. The ends lost 6 bases at V and 0 bases at J; junction bases unmatched: 11. CDR3 length: 17 amino acids. Sample time point: patch test 2, 6 weeks after DPC sensitization. Treatment given: therapeutic diphenylcyclopropenone sensitization with weekly scalp DPC. Patch tests were applied only after blood draws. Researchers extracted total RNA from unfractionated whole blood. The receptor was derived from a young woman with alopecia areata. Some clones in this sample may be carry-over from other donors' samples. The chain is built from TRBV12-3 or TRBV12-4 and TRBJ1-3; 7 bases fit TRBD1. Sequencing used whole blood, obtained in connection with sensitization to the hapten diphenylcyclopropenone (DPC). The CDR3 bases are TGTGCCAGCAGACCTAACAAGGGACAGCTCTCTGGAAACACCATATATTTT. This translates into CASRPNKGQLSGNTIYF.